Listed here are 3 T cell receptor beta chains from one sample, sequenced in a study of T cell responses to AZD1222 COVID-19 vaccine. Generated by immunoSEQ multiplex PCR, the TCRdb table keeps only in-frame clones and is missing some. Of about 110,000 clones listed, around 90% are singletons. This specimen consisted of peripheral blood, obtained 28 days after the second AZD1222 dose. The receptors originated from an adult who received the AZD1222 COVID-19 vaccine.

The chain is built from TRBV3-1 (or the pseudogene TRBV3-2) and TRBJ2-7; 7 bases match TRBD1. The J segment lost 7 bases and the V segment lost 1 base, leaving 4 bases of the junction unmatched. Germline values: CDR1 LGHDT, CDR2 YNNKEL (reference sequence). This CDR3 spans 13 amino acids. The CDR3 reads CASSQAVRGEQYF. CDR3 nucleotide sequence: TGTGCCAGCAGCCAAGCGGTCAGGGGGGAGCAGTACTTC.

This clone was counted once. V gene TRBV5-1 combines with J gene TRBJ2-7; TRBD1 matches 9 bases. The V segment lost 3 bases and the J segment 3 bases; nucleotides outside the gene matches: 10. The CDR3 spans 16 residues. The germline V gene has CDR1 SGHRS and CDR2 YFSETQ. As DNA, the CDR3 is TGCGCCAGCAGCTCCGGACAGGGGTCGAGCAACTACGAGCAGTACTTC. It specifies CASSSGQGSSNYEQYF. Variable domain in full (rest from reference TRBV5-1 and TRBJ2-7): KAGVTQTPRYLIKTRGQQVTLSCSPISGHRSVSWYQQTPGQGLQFLFEYFSETQRNKGNFPGRFSGRQFSNSRSEMNVSTLELGDSALYLCASSSGQGSSNYEQYFGPGTRLTVT.

V and J are TRBV7-9 and TRBJ2-1, with TRBD2 identical over 11 bases. The germline V gene encodes CDR1 SEHNR and CDR2 FQNEAQ (reference sequence). The ends lost 5 bases at V and 9 bases at J; junction bases unmatched: 12. This CDR3 has 16 residues. The CDR3 is CASSLIAGGRNSEQFF. In DNA form, the CDR3 reads TGTGCCAGCAGCCTCATAGCGGGGGGGCGGAACAGTGAGCAGTTCTTC.